These 10 T cell receptor beta chains were sequenced from one sample in a study of blood T cells in healthy people across ages (dated by TCRdb to between 2015 and 2016). Libraries were constructed by 5' RACE. A second PCR of about 6 to 11 cycles was run with a J-beta primer mix and a sample-barcoded 5' primer. TCRdb redid the processing of the public reads, applying fastp at Q25 and MiXCR, and retained in-frame beta chains. Each record represents a unique CDR3 protein, reported with the most common genes and DNA among its rows. Present in this sample are some 1,800,000 distinct CDR3 sequences, about two fifths of which were seen just once. The ten top clones hold about 23% of the sample. The specimen sequenced was blood. These receptors were collected from a human donor in good health.

The V and J genes are TRBV5-1 and TRBJ2-3; D gene uncertain. Trimming stripped 3 bases from V and 2 bases from J, with 10 bases between. This CDR3 region has 14 residues. Germline CDR1 SGHRS, CDR2 YFSETQ. The DNA for the CDR3 is TGCGCCAGCAGCTCATTTAAACCCACAGATACGCAGTATTTT. Translated: CASSSFKPTDTQYF.

V gene TRBV29-1 combines with J gene TRBJ2-3; TRBD1 matches at 11 bases. The CDR3 totals 14 residues. Germline values: CDR1 SQVTM, CDR2 ANQGSEA. V trimming: 8 bases; J trimming: 7 bases; junction bases outside the gene matches: 11. CDR3 protein: CSTRTGGSPNTQYF. The CDR3 region has the DNA TGCAGCACAAGGACAGGGGGCAGCCCCAATACGCAGTATTTT.

This clonotype was seen a handful of times. V usage is TRBV29-1 and J usage is TRBJ2-5, with D perhaps TRBD1 (6 bases). Looked up from germline, CDR1 is SQVTM and CDR2 is ANQGSEA. Trimming pared 7 bases from V and 4 bases from J, leaving 13 bases between. This CDR3 is 12 amino acids long. The CDR3 coding sequence is TGCAGCGCTCACAGGGTTGGAGAGACCCAGTACTTC. Amino acids: CSAHRVGETQYF.

This clonotype was picked up a small number of times. J is TRBJ1-6 and V is TRBV9; D perhaps matches TRBD1 (5 bases). Looked up from germline, CDR1 is SGDLS and CDR2 is YYNGEE. CDR3 length equals 15 residues. Trimming removed 0 bases at V and 14 bases at J, with 18 bases between. The CDR3 coding sequence is TGTGCCAGCAGCGTAGACAGGTTGGGGATAGGAGCCCTCCACTTT. Its protein is CASSVDRLGIGALHF.

The V call is TRBV27, the J call TRBJ2-5, with a weak D call TRBD1 (5 bases). The CDR3 runs to 16 residues. The ends were cut back, 5 bases at V and 5 bases at J, with 21 bases in the middle. Germline CDR1 and CDR2: MNHEY and SMNVEV (reference sequence). CDR3 region: CASSAWPPDTGETQYF. In nucleotides, the CDR3 is TGTGCCAGCAGTGCTTGGCCCCCGGACACCGGGGAGACCCAGTACTTC.

The DNA for the CDR3 is TGTGCCAGCAGTTTCGTCTCGGGGACCTCCGGGGAGGCCCAGTACTTC. Encoded protein: CASSFVSGTSGEAQYF. The chain joins TRBV12-3 or TRBV12-4 to TRBJ2-5, with a possible D match to TRBD2 (6 bases). V lost 3 bases, J lost 9 bases, and 23 bases lay in between. This CDR3 has 16 residues.

This clonotype was seen only a few times. The chain is built from TRBV7-9 and TRBJ2-3, with a possible D match to TRBD1 (6 bases). Trimming cost V 6 bases and J 5 bases, with 18 bases left between them. Germline loops: CDR1 SEHNR, CDR2 FQNEAQ (reference sequence). The CDR3 loop spans 15 amino acids. CDR3 DNA sequence: TGTGCCAGCAGTATAGGGGACATTCCCCAAGATACGCAGTATTTT. This codes for CASSIGDIPQDTQYF.

Note on this clonotype: One end of the junction varies from germline; a read error may be responsible. The chain carries TRBV7-6 and TRBJ1-6; D not certain. The CDR3 contains 17 residues. Germline V gene sequence: CDR1 SGHVS, CDR2 FNYEAQ. The CDR3, as DNA: TGTACCAGCAGCGCGGGGAGGGCTCGGCAGCTTAATTCACCCCTCCACTTT. Encoded protein: CTSSAGRARQLNSPLHF.

This clonotype has a handful of counts. The chain is built from TRBV29-1 and TRBJ2-3; D assignment may be TRBD1 or TRBD2 (6 bases each). The CDR3 totals 15 residues. Trimming removed 4 bases from V and 0 bases from J, with 14 bases in between. Germline CDR1 and CDR2: SQVTM and ANQGSEA. CDR3 residues: CSVAKGGTSTDTQYF. The CDR3 bases are TGCAGCGTTGCAAAAGGGGGGACTAGCACAGATACGCAGTATTTT.

V usage is TRBV7-2 and J usage is TRBJ1-4; possible D gene TRBD1, 6 bases. The CDR3 extends over 17 amino acids. Germline lookup yields CDR1 SGHTA and CDR2 FQGNSA. Trimming shortened V by 5 bases and J by 2 bases, and 18 bases separated the two germline ends. CDR3 DNA: TGTGCCAGCAGCACACACCGAGGGGGGCGGACTAATGAAAAACTGTTTTTT. Protein product: CASSTHRGGRTNEKLFF.